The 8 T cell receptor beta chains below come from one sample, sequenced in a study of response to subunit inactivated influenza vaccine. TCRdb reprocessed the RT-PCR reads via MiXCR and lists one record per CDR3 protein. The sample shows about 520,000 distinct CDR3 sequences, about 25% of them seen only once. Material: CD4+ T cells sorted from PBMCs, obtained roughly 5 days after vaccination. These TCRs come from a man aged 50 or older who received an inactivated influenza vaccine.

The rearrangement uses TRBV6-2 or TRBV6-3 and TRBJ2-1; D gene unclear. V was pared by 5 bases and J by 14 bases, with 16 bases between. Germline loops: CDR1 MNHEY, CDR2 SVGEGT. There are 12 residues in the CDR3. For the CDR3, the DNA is TGTGCCAGCAGTCCCTTCCCTGAACCGGAGTTCTTC. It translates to CASSPFPEPEFF.

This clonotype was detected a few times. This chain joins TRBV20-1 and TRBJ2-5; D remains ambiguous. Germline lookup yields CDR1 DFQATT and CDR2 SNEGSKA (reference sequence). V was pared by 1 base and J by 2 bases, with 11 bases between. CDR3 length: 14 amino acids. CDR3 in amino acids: CSARVKGNQETQYF. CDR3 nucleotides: TGCAGTGCTAGAGTCAAGGGAAATCAAGAGACCCAGTACTTC.

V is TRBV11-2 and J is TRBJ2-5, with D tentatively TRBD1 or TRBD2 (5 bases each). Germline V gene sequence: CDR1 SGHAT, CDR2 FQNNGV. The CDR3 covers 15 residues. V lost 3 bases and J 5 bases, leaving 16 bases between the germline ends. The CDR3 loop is CASSFRTGAWETQYF. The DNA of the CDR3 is TGTGCCAGCAGCTTCAGGACCGGGGCTTGGGAGACCCAGTACTTC. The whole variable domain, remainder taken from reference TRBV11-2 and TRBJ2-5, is EAGVAQSPRYKIIEKRQSVAFWCNPISGHATLYWYQQILGQGPKLLIQFQNNGVVDDSQLPKDRFSAERLKGVDSTLKIQPAKLEDSAVYLCASSFRTGAWETQYFGPGTRLLVL.

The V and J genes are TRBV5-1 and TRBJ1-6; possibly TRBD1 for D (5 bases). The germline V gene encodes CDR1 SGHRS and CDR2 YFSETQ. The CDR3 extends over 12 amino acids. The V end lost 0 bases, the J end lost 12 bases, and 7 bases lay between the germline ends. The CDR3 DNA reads TGCGCCAGCAGCTTGGGCAGGGAACCCCTCCACTTT. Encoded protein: CASSLGREPLHF. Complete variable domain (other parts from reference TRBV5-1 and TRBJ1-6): KAGVTQTPRYLIKTRGQQVTLSCSPISGHRSVSWYQQTPGQGLQFLFEYFSETQRNKGNFPGRFSGRQFSNSRSEMNVSTLELGDSALYLCASSLGREPLHFGNGTRLTVT.

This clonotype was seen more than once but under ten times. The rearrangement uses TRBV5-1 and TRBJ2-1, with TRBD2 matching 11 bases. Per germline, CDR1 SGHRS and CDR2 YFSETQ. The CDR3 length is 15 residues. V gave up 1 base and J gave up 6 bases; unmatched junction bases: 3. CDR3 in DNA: TGCGCCAGCAGCTTGAGACTAGCGGGGACCAATGAGCAGTTCTTC. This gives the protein CASSLRLAGTNEQFF.

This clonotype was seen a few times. The CDR3 here is CASSPRSQSSYEQYF. The CDR3 bases are TGTGCCAGCTCACCACGATCTCAGAGCTCCTACGAGCAGTACTTC. This chain connects TRBV18 to TRBJ2-7, with D uncertain. The CDR3 sequence is 15 residues long. CDR1 KGHSH and CDR2 LQKENI come from the germline V gene. V was pared by 1 base and J by 0 bases, with 10 bases between. Full variable domain (missing parts from reference TRBV18 and TRBJ2-7): NAGVMQNPRHLVRRRGQEARLRCSPMKGHSHVYWYRQLPEEGLKFMVYLQKENIIDESGMPKERFSAEFPKEGPSILRIQQVVRGDSAAYFCASSPRSQSSYEQYFGPGTRLTVT.

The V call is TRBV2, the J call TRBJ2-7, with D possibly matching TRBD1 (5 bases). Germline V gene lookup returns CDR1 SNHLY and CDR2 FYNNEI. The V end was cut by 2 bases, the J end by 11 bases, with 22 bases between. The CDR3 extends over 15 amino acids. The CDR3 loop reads CASSESVGQGRWKYF. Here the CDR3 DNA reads TGTGCCAGCAGTGAATCGGTCGGCCAGGGTCGATGGAAGTACTTC.

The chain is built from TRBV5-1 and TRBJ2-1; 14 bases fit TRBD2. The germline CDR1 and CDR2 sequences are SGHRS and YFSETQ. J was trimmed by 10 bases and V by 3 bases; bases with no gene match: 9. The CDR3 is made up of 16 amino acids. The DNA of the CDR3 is TGCGCCAGCAGCTCCAACCCGGGACTAGCGGGAGCCGAGCAGTTCTTC. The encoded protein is CASSSNPGLAGAEQFF.